What follows are 2 T cell receptor beta chains derived from one specimen sequenced in a study of blood T cells in healthy people across ages. A J-beta primer mix and a sample-barcoded 5' primer were used in a second PCR of roughly 7 to 12 cycles. In TCRdb, the 5' RACE reads were re-called with MiXCR into one record per CDR3 protein. The sample lists fewer than 2 million distinct CDR3 sequences; about two fifths were seen once. The sample taken for sequencing was blood. Every receptor here comes from a human donor in good health.

As concerns this clonotype: At one boundary the junction diverges from the germline segment, which might be a read error. J is TRBJ2-5 and V is TRBV20-1, with 7 bases that match TRBD2. The CDR3 length is 14 residues. Germline loops: CDR1 DFQATT, CDR2 SNEGSKA (reference sequence). This chain's CDR3 is CSARSIAGQETRYF. CDR3 sequence (DNA): TGCAGTGCTAGATCCATAGCGGGCCAAGAGACCCGGTACTTC.

The chain uses TRBV10-3 and TRBJ2-1; 7 nucleotides align to TRBD2. CDR1 ENHRY and CDR2 SYGVKD come from the germline V gene. V shed 6 bases and J 6 bases; nucleotides not matched to a gene: 8. The CDR3 sequence is 14 residues long. CDR3 bases: TGTGCCATCAGGGCTAGCGGTGAAGTCAATGAGCAGTTCTTC. Its translation is CAIRASGEVNEQFF.